This T cell receptor beta chain is drawn from a study of T-cell memory formation after mild COVID-19 (dated by TCRdb to the early 2020s). At the level of the whole study: Most TCR sequence clusters were specific to one of the two donors. In two donors, T-cell clones that expanded and contracted after mild COVID-19 were followed by sequencing TCRalpha and TCRbeta repertoires longitudinally. Two young, previously healthy adult volunteers made up the cohort, one male and one female. Study-wide findings and limitations: Whether the second-wave clones peaking on day 37 were SARS-CoV-2 specific was not confirmed. The detection of some responding clones in pre-infection memory suggests that pre-existing cross-reactive memory T cells joined the SARS-CoV-2 response. Clones contracting from day 15 to 85 had balanced CD4/CD8 phenotypes, while a second wave expanding from day 15 to 37 was biased towards CD4+. Contracting CD4+ clones appeared mostly in the CM and EM memory subsets, whereas CD8+ clones were enriched in EMRA. Only two mild cases were covered by the study, and larger cohorts that include severe cases with pre-infection samples were considered necessary.

The V end loses 8 bases and the J end loses 0 bases, and a stretch of 8 bases separates them. The CDR3 starts with the cysteine, ends with the phenylalanine, and has 13 residues. Solely the CDR3 DNA is kept, with 39 bases framed from the first base. From a lookup of the germline V gene, CDR1 and CDR2 are SNHLY and FYNNEI. This sample was sequenced with an Illumina NovaSeq 6000. TCRalpha and TCRbeta cDNA libraries were built by 5'RACE with constant-segment primers, adding sample barcodes and unique molecular identifiers. RNA was extracted from every sample with Trizol reagent. Libraries were amplified in two PCR steps, with a second sample barcode and Illumina TruSeq adapters added in the second step. Libraries were sequenced on an Illumina NovaSeq with 2 x 150 bp paired-end reads. As for the original processing: Demultiplexing of reads and collapsing into UMI-guided consensus sequences were performed with migec v1.2.7. Using mixcr v2.1.11, UMI consensuses were aligned to TRA and TRB V and J templates and then assembled into clonotypes. A clonotype was counted as expanded or contracted only when both edgeR and NoisET called the clonotype significant, with the noise models trained on biological replicates. For edgeR calls, the thresholds were a false discovery rate-adjusted p below 0.01 and a log2 fold-change of 1. As an exploratory analysis of dynamics, max-normalized trajectories of the 1000 most abundant clonotypes were examined by PCA with hierarchical clustering. Separately sequenced CD4+ and CD8+ repertoires were used to assign the CD4 or CD8 phenotype of responding clones. TCRdb redid the processing of the public reads, applying fastp at Q25 and MiXCR, and retained in-frame beta chains. Entries that share a CDR3 protein sequence are merged under the most common genes and DNA. The V and J calls, along with clone size, are taken from TCRdb and not from the paper's own processing. The sample table records 400,000 or so distinct CDR3 sequences; around 18% of these occur just once. The leading ten clones occupy around 9.2% of the sample.

Ficoll-Paque density gradient centrifugation was the method used to isolate PBMCs. This clonotype was detected a few times. Its specific antigen is unknown. Base qualities are not at hand, and no much larger clone is one base apart. The chain couples TRBV2 to TRBJ2-4, with the D gene too uncertain to name. Source material: PBMCs or a T cell subset sorted from them (not recorded which). The receptor was derived from an adult woman who had mild COVID-19 (a few samples of this study predate the infection). The sample titles of this study are shuffled in the database, so cell type and time point are left out; the donor was told from shared clones. The DNA sequence reads TGTGCCAGCTACAACCTAGCCAAAAACATTCAGTACTTC. Its protein reads: CASYNLAKNIQYF.